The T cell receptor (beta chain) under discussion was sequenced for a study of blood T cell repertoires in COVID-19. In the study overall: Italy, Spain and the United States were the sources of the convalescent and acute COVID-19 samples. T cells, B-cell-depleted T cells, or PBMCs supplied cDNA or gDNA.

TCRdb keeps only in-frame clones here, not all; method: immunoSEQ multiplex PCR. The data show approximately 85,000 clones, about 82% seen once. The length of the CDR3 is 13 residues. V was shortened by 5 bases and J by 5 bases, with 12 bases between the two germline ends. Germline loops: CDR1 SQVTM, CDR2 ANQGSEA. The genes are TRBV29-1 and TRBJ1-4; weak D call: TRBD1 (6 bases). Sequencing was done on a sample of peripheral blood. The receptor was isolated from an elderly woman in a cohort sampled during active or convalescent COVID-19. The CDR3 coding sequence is TGCAGCGTTCGCAGGGGTGGGAATGAAAAACTGTTTTTT. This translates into CSVRRGGNEKLFF.